Below are 5 T cell receptor beta chains sequenced from a single sample in a study of Ad26.COV2.S vaccination and SARS-CoV-2 variants. Treatment defined: 19 received Ad26.COV2.S at low or high dose, single or two shots; roughly five received placebo; per-sample allocation not given. Vaccine and placebo recipients were sampled on day 63 after the first injection. Measured with immunoSEQ multiplex PCR; TCRdb has only the in-frame clones, and not every one. This sample has 380,000 or so clones, with about 80% found just once. Sequenced here: peripheral blood, sampled in a trial of Ad26.COV2.S vaccine versus placebo. The receptors originated from a person aged 18 to 65 who received the Ad26.COV2.S COVID-19 vaccine or a placebo.

This clone is a singleton in its sample. This chain joins TRBV4-3 and TRBJ2-2; D call uncertain. The CDR3 covers 16 residues. Germline V lookup: CDR1 LGHNA, CDR2 YSLEER. V shed 1 base and J shed 2 bases, with 11 bases lying between them. The CDR3 DNA reads as TGCGCCAGCAGCCAAGCTCAAGGAATTAACACCGGGGAGCTGTTTTTT. This sequence encodes CASSQAQGINTGELFF.

The genes are TRBV6-5 and TRBJ2-2; 7 bases are shared with TRBD1. Germline V CDR1 and CDR2: MNHEY, SVGAGI. The ends lost 2 bases at V and 4 bases at J; junction bases unmatched: 7. The CDR3 totals 16 residues. The DNA of the CDR3 is TGTGCCAGCAGTTACGATGGGACAGACGCCACCGGGGAGCTGTTTTTT. As protein: CASSYDGTDATGELFF.

This clone occurred a few times. The rearrangement uses TRBV7-8 and TRBJ1-6; D possibly corresponds to TRBD1 (5 bases). The ends were cut back, 4 bases at V and 7 bases at J, with 11 bases in the middle. CDR3 length: 14 amino acids. Germline-derived CDR1 and CDR2 are SGHVS and FQNEAQ. CDR3 nucleotide sequence: TGTGCCAGCAGCTGGCAGGGTGGAAATTCACCCCTCCACTTT. It codes for CASSWQGGNSPLHF.

The chain links TRBV27 to TRBJ1-1; no reliable D call. The ends were cut back, 3 bases at V and 5 bases at J, with 10 bases in the middle. The germline V gene has CDR1 MNHEY and CDR2 SMNVEV (reference sequence). The CDR3 is made up of 13 amino acids. Here the CDR3 DNA reads TGTGCCAGCAGTTTCTGGCAGGCAACTGAAGCTTTCTTT. Translated: CASSFWQATEAFF.

The V and J genes are TRBV10-3 and TRBJ2-1; D remains ambiguous. The CDR3 sequence is 11 residues long. Germline CDR1 is ENHRY and CDR2 is SYGVKD. Trimming stripped 8 bases from V and 5 bases from J, with 7 bases between. This CDR3 reads CAIGLHNEQFF. CDR3 bases: TGTGCCATCGGCCTACACAATGAGCAGTTCTTC.